The clone carrying this T cell receptor (beta chain) was detected only a few times. Next came a second PCR, run for roughly 6 to 11 cycles, which used a sample-barcoded 5' primer along with a J-beta primer mix. TCRdb re-called the 5' RACE reads with MiXCR, one entry per CDR3 protein. In the table there are roughly 900,000 distinct CDR3 sequences, 40% to 60% of which are singletons. The sample belongs to a study of blood T cells in healthy people across ages. This CDR3 has 13 residues. Per the germline V gene, CDR1 is LGHNT and CDR2 is FRNRAP. The J segment lost 4 bases and the V segment lost 8 bases, leaving 6 bases of the junction unmatched.

The V call is TRBV12-5, the J call TRBJ2-7; TRBD1 matches 9 bases. Sequenced material: blood. The clonotype comes from a man aged 25-40 years in good health. The CDR3 is CASQQGAGYEQYF. DNA for the CDR3: TGTGCTAGTCAACAGGGGGCTGGATACGAGCAGTACTTC.